The sequence of this TCR beta chain was determined in a study of shared clonotypes between healthy human individuals (dated by TCRdb to about 2020). For context, the study as a whole: A couple of women and a few men aged 18 to 49 years were included in the cohort. For each donor, CD4 naive and CD4 memory were each run on three plates, CD8 naive on two plates, and CD8 memory on one plate. To increase sequencing depth and limit assay-specific biases, different laboratories used diverse techniques to prepare libraries and sequence TCR repertoires. Each donor's leukapheresis produced roughly between roughly 0.85 and 10 billion PBMCs. To estimate repertoire size and how much clonotypes are shared between individuals, the study performed deep sequencing of blood TCR repertoires from roughly five healthy adults.

Via the germline V gene, CDR1 is SGHTA and CDR2 FQGNSA. V drops 3 bases and J drops 4 bases, leaving 12 bases in between. Including cysteine and phenylalanine, the CDR3 has 14 amino acids. Here the CDR3 DNA is all that survives: 42 bases in frame from base 1. TCR CDR3 regions were amplified from genomic DNA by multiplex PCR using the deep immunoSEQ assay. For each cell subset, the extracted genomic DNA was distributed evenly across all wells of several immunoSEQ 96-well plates, and each plate served as one replicate. For sorted subsets, each replicate PCR was loaded with approximately 200 ng genomic DNA, equivalent to 30,000 or so T cell genomes. Purified libraries were quantified with a Qubit 3.0 fluorometer, sized on a Bioanalyzer 2100, and re-quantified with the KAPA Library Quantification kit. Each immunoSEQ 96-well plate was sequenced on its own single-read 150-cycle Illumina NextSeq 550 flow cell. As for how the authors treated the data: Because only junctional sequences without quality scores were contained in the immunoSEQ output, filtering matching that applied to full-length reads could not be performed. To assign V/J genes and CDR3, sequences were annotated using PyIR, a Python wrapper for IgBLAST v1.9, with IMGT germline references. Any read was removed if the V/J assignment was weak (E-value above 1e-6), the CDR3 was missing, or the read contained stop codons, out-of-frame junctions, or ambiguous translated residues. A V3J clonotype was defined by an identical inferred V gene, J gene, and CDR3 amino acid sequence. Percentage overlap between repertoires was calculated by dividing the number of shared unique clonotypes by the size of the smaller repertoire. Repertoire richness was assessed with RTK rarefaction, the Chao1 estimator, and Recon v2.1 estimates of unobserved clonotypes. For all TCRbeta clonotypes obtained by the gDNA method from four donors, generation probabilities were computed with OLGA. TCRdb obtained this table from immuneACCESS and retained in-frame rearrangements with V and J assigned. These tables miss some clones; where compared with another copy, unresolved V genes account for less than half of the shortfall, and the remainder is unexplained. That table furnishes V, J and clone size, whereas the DNA furnished D and trimming. The table for this sample lists approximately 330,000 clones; around 79% of them were counted only once. The ten largest account for about 10% of the sample.

Donors were healthy HIV-negative adults with no recently reported acute infections or vaccinations. Every donor was a Caucasian adult living in Nashville, Tennessee, USA. CD4+ T cells were enriched by magnetic negative selection; naive cells were then positively selected on CD45RA, and the negative fraction formed the memory subset. Blood was obtained by leukapheresis, after which PBMCs were separated by Ficoll-Histopaque density gradient centrifugation and cryopreserved in liquid nitrogen vapor phase. Purity and quantity of every magnetically sorted T cell population were checked by analytical flow cytometry. From each sorted fraction, genomic DNA was isolated and quantified by UV absorbance on a Nanodrop 2000c. As for this clone: The clone's antigen remains unknown. Base qualities are missing; no much larger clone stands one base away.

The research as a whole found: Incomplete sequencing was indicated by rarefaction of sorted-subset datasets, despite the large sequencing depth. When several donors were compared, the shared fraction of clonotypes was about 5% for naive CD4, roughly 3.4% for naive CD8, roughly 2.3% for memory CD4, and 0.4% for memory CD8. Pairwise subsampling led to the expectation that sequencing depth would affect the degree of clonotype sharing among donors. Naive subsets generally had larger estimated clonotype richness than memory subsets did. Because the study included a small number of donors, the genetic and exposure-history diversity represented was limited. Only blood was sampled, and tissue TCR repertoires likely differ from those in blood. Clonotypes shared by all four sorted-subset donors showed higher generation probabilities than non-shared clonotypes.

Sequencing was done on a sample of memory CD4+ T cells sorted from blood. The cell subset or site label, read with the paper, signifies: CD45RA-negative fraction. This receptor was identified in a young man in good health. The V and J segments used are TRBV7-2 and TRBJ1-1, with no D gene named confidently. The CDR3 amino acid sequence is: CASSFRGGGTEAFF. In nucleotide form, the sequence is TGTGCCAGCAGCTTTCGAGGAGGTGGCACTGAAGCTTTCTTT. With the rest looked up from the reference TRBV7-2 and TRBJ1-1 genes rather than sequenced, the full variable domain is GAGVSQSPSNKVTEKGKDVELRCDPISGHTALYWYRQSLGQGLEFLIYFQGNSAPDKSGLPSDRFSAERTGGSVSTLTIQRTQQEDSAVYLCASSFRGGGTEAFFGQGTRLTVV.